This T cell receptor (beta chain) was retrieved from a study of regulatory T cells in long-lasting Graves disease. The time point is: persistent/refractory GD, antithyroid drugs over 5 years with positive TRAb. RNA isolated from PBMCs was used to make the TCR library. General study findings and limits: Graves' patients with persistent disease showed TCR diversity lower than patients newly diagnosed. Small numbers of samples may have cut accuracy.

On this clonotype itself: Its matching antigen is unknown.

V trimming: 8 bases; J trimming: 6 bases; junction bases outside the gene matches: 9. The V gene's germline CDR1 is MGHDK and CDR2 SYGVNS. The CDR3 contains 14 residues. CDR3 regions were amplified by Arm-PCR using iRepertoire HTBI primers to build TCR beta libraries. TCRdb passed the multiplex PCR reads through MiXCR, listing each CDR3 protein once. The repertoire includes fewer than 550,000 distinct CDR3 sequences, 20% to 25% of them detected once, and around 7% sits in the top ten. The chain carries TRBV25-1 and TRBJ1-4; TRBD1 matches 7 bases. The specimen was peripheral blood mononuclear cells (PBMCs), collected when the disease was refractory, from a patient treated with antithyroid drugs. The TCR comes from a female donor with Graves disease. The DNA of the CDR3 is TGTGCCAGCGGAAGAGGGCAGGGGGATGAAAAACTGTTTTTT. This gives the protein CASGRGQGDEKLFF.